The 2 T cell receptor beta chains below come from one sample, sequenced in a study of T cell repertoires in cytomegalovirus infection. Each CDR3 protein gets one entry after TCRdb re-called the reads with MiXCR. The sample records hundreds of thousands of distinct CDR3 sequences, around 10% being singletons. Input material: PBMCs. Source of these receptors: a human donor in good health (CMV status not recorded). Some clones in this sample may be carry-over from other donors' samples.

This clonotype was observed a single time. This chain connects TRBV2 to TRBJ2-7; D gene uncertain. Germline loops: CDR1 SNHLY, CDR2 FYNNEI. CDR3 length equals 14 residues. The ends were cut back, 8 bases at V and 2 bases at J, with 16 bases in the middle. This chain's CDR3 is CASQPLGTTYEQYF. CDR3 in DNA: TGTGCCAGCCAACCCCTGGGAACCACCTACGAGCAGTACTTC.

This clonotype was picked up many times. J is TRBJ1-1 and V is TRBV7-8; a possible D gene is TRBD1 (6 bases). CDR3 size: 13 residues. The V gene's germline CDR1 is SGHVS and CDR2 FQNEAQ. V was pared by 4 bases and J by 3 bases, with 9 bases between. CDR3 sequence: CASSSQGYTEAFF. CDR3 coding DNA: TGTGCCAGCAGCTCCCAGGGGTACACTGAAGCTTTCTTT.